The 11 T cell receptor beta chains below all came from one sample that was sequenced in a study of radiation and T cells in renal cell carcinoma. As to time point: blood 2 weeks post-SBRT. Treatment in this sample: 15 Gy SBRT to primary tumor, nephrectomy 4 weeks later. Using immunoSEQ multiplex PCR, the repertoire was profiled, and TCRdb retains in-frame clones only, with some absent. The top ten clones hold around 2% of a sample with roughly 130,000 clones, 75% to 90% of them seen once. Sequencing was performed on blood, taken from a patient whose treatment included radiotherapy and nephrectomy. All receptors derive from an older woman with renal cell carcinoma.

The chain recombines TRBV19 with TRBJ1-5; D perhaps matches TRBD1 (5 bases). This CDR3 has 17 residues. With 4 bases removed from V and 3 bases from J, the gap between germline ends came to 19 bases. Germline CDR1 reads LNHDA; CDR2 reads SQIVND (reference sequence). This CDR3 is CASSTVEWGTFNQPQHF. The CDR3 DNA follows: TGTGCCAGTAGTACGGTAGAATGGGGGACTTTCAATCAGCCCCAGCATTTT.

The J gene is TRBJ1-2, the V gene TRBV7-2; D is ambiguous. Per germline, CDR1 SGHTA and CDR2 FQGNSA. The CDR3 is made up of 14 amino acids. V was clipped by 0 bases and J by 2 bases, with 7 bases between them. The CDR3 DNA is TGTGCCAGCAGCTTAGCCCCAGTGAACTATGGCTACACCTTC. Protein: CASSLAPVNYGYTF.

The gene calls are TRBV6-5 and TRBJ2-1; a weak D match, TRBD1 (6 bases). The ends were cut back, 5 bases at V and 8 bases at J, with 10 bases in the middle. Germline V CDR1 and CDR2: MNHEY, SVGAGI. The CDR3 is 12 residues long. The CDR3 DNA reads as TGTGCCAGCAGTAAACAGGGTTATGAGCAGTTCTTC. Translated, it gives CASSKQGYEQFF.

This chain links TRBV19 with TRBJ1-5, with D tentatively TRBD1 (5 bases). V was shortened by 5 bases and J by 7 bases, with 21 bases between the two germline ends. CDR1 LNHDA and CDR2 SQIVND come from the germline V gene (reference sequence). The CDR3 length is 16 residues. CDR3: CASSLFITTGHQPQHF. The CDR3 DNA reads as TGTGCCAGTAGTCTGTTCATCACCACGGGGCACCAGCCCCAGCATTTT.

The rearrangement joins TRBV1 to TRBJ2-1. TRBV1 has pseudogene status. The CDR3 totals 22 residues. CDR3 DNA: TGCACCAGCAGCCAAGAGGCTCAGGTCCCCAAGGGCGTCCTGGACTCCTACAATGAGCAGTTCTTC. Amino acids: CTSSQEAQVPKGVLDSYNEQFF.

This clone has only one observation. The chain is built from TRBV11-3 and TRBJ1-1, with D unclear. Germline values: CDR1 SGHNT, CDR2 YENEEA. The CDR3 loop spans 14 amino acids. Trimming cost V 4 bases and J 0 bases, with 9 bases left between them. CDR3: CASSYGGMNTEAFF. CDR3 DNA: TGTGCCAGCAGCTACGGCGGCATGAACACTGAAGCTTTCTTT. The complete variable domain, with remaining parts taken from reference TRBV11-3 and TRBJ1-1, reads EAGVVQSPRYKIIEKKQPVAFWCNPISGHNTLYWYLQNLGQGPELLIRYENEEAVDDSQLPKDRFSAERLKGVDSTLKIQPAELGDSAVYLCASSYGGMNTEAFFGQGTRLTVV.

The rearrangement uses TRBV4-3 and TRBJ2-6; no reliable D call. V was clipped by 0 bases and J by 1 base, with 7 bases between them. The CDR3 sequence is 16 residues long. Germline loops: CDR1 LGHNA, CDR2 YSLEER. The CDR3 bases are TGCGCCAGCAGCCAAGATTTCAGGTCTGGGGCCAACGTCCTGACTTTC. It is translated as CASSQDFRSGANVLTF.

The chain uses TRBV2 and TRBJ2-3, with D tentatively TRBD1 (6 bases). Germline V CDR1 and CDR2: SNHLY, FYNNEI. The V and J ends lost 5 bases and 9 bases respectively, with 12 bases between them. The CDR3 totals 12 residues. The CDR3 coding sequence is TGTGCCAGCAGTCCGGAAGGGGGAACGCAGTATTTT. Its translation: CASSPEGGTQYF.

The rearrangement links TRBV11-2 to TRBJ1-2; 8 nucleotides match TRBD1. Trimming removed 5 bases from V and 8 bases from J; junction bases left unmatched: 10. Germline V gene lookup returns CDR1 SGHAT and CDR2 FQNNGV. This CDR3 has 14 amino acids. As DNA, the CDR3 is TGTGCCAGCAGCCCCCTGGACAGGGTTTGGGGCTACACCTTC. Translating gives CASSPLDRVWGYTF. Based on the CDR3 plus reference TRBV11-2 and TRBJ1-2, the full variable domain is EAGVAQSPRYKIIEKRQSVAFWCNPISGHATLYWYQQILGQGPKLLIQFQNNGVVDDSQLPKDRFSAERLKGVDSTLKIQPAKLEDSAVYLCASSPLDRVWGYTFGSGTRLTVV.

V is TRBV5-4 and J is TRBJ1-1, with 7 nucleotides matching TRBD1. This CDR3 spans 17 amino acids. The V segment lost 3 bases and the J segment 7 bases; nucleotides outside the gene matches: 18. Germline V lookup: CDR1 SGHNT, CDR2 YYREEE (reference sequence). Here the CDR3 DNA reads TGTGCCAGCAGCTCGCCGAGGGGGGACAGTAAGTGGAGTGAAGCTTTCTTT. Encoded protein: CASSSPRGDSKWSEAFF. The entire variable domain, with the rest obtained from reference TRBV5-4 and TRBJ1-1, is as follows: ETGVTQSPTHLIKTRGQQVTLRCSSQSGHNTVSWYQQALGQGPQFIFQYYREEENGRGNFPPRFSGLQFPNYSSELNVNALELDDSALYLCASSSPRGDSKWSEAFFGQGTRLTVV.

This clone was picked up one time. V usage is TRBV5-1 and J usage is TRBJ2-3; D possibly uses TRBD1 or TRBD2 (5 bases each). The CDR3 is made up of 13 amino acids. V lost 7 bases and J lost 0, with 9 bases in between. The V gene's germline CDR1 is SGHRS and CDR2 YFSETQ. CDR3 sequence: CASRDGSTDTQYF. As DNA, the CDR3 is TGCGCCAGCCGGGACGGAAGCACAGATACGCAGTATTTT. Combining the CDR3 with reference TRBV5-1 and TRBJ2-3 gives the whole variable domain KAGVTQTPRYLIKTRGQQVTLSCSPISGHRSVSWYQQTPGQGLQFLFEYFSETQRNKGNFPGRFSGRQFSNSRSEMNVSTLELGDSALYLCASRDGSTDTQYFGPGTRLTVL.